This is a list of T cell receptor beta chains from one sample in a study of blood T cell repertoires in COVID-19. Clones were read by immunoSEQ multiplex PCR, and TCRdb kept only the in-frame ones, dropping some. The sample holds approximately 92,000 clones, over 80% seen once. Material: peripheral blood. The receptor source for this set is a man aged 50 to 60 with acute or convalescent COVID-19. The CDR3 runs from the conserved cysteine through the conserved F or W. The D gene is left open where the match is weak. Rows give clone size only sometimes, using once, few, many, or a class for an expanded clone.

D	V	J	size	DNA	CDR3
TRBD1	TRBV25-1	TRBJ2-1	-	TGTGCCAGCAGTGAGAGGGGACAGGGTTGGAATGAGCAGTTCTTC	CASSERGQGWNEQFF
TRBD1	TRBV5-4	TRBJ2-1	once	TGTGCCAGCAGCTTGGCTGGCAGGGGGCTTTACAATGAGCAGTTCTTC	CASSLAGRGLYNEQFF
-	TRBV5-1	TRBJ2-3	-	TGCGCCAGCAGCTTGGGTGGGGCCGGTCGAGATACGCAGTATTTT	CASSLGGAGRDTQYF
-	TRBV3-1/TRBV3-2	TRBJ2-1	once	TGTGCCAGCAGCCCGGGACGGGGGTTGAATGAGCAGTTCTTC	CASSPGRGLNEQFF
-	TRBV5-4	TRBJ1-1	-	TGTGCCAGCAGCTCAGAGAACACTGAAGCTTTCTTT	CASSSENTEAFF
TRBD1	TRBV29-1	TRBJ1-1	-	TGCAGCAACACCGGGACAGCGAACACTGAAGCTTTCTTT	CSNTGTANTEAFF
TRBD1	TRBV29-1	TRBJ1-5	-	TGCAGCGTGTCCGGGACAGGAGGGGTGAATCAGCCCCAGCATTTT	CSVSGTGGVNQPQHF
-	TRBV7-2	TRBJ1-3	few	TGTGCCAGCAGCCGGACAACTAACTCTGGAAACACCATATATTTT	CASSRTTNSGNTIYF
TRBD1	TRBV28	TRBJ2-5	-	TGTGCCAGCAGCTCCGCCAGGGGGACAGAGACCCAGTACTTC	CASSSARGTETQYF
TRBD2	TRBV6-5	TRBJ2-4	-	TGTGCCAGCAGGACTAGCGGTGGAGCCAAAAACATTCAGTACTTC	CASRTSGGAKNIQYF
-	TRBV5-5	TRBJ2-7	-	TGTGCCTCTAACCACGGGGTGTACGAGCAGTACTTC	CASNHGVYEQYF
TRBD1	TRBV6-2/TRBV6-3	TRBJ2-7	-	TGTGCCAGCAGCCACGAACGACAGGGTTTTTACGAGCAGTACTTC	CASSHERQGFYEQYF
TRBD1	TRBV4-1	TRBJ2-1	-	TGCGCCAGCAGCCAAGACTTGGACAGGGGGCGCGTAGGTAATGAGCAGTTCTTC	CASSQDLDRGRVGNEQFF
TRBD1	TRBV7-9	TRBJ2-7	-	TGTGCCAGCAGCTCGGGACAGGGGGTCTCCTACGAGCAGTACTTC	CASSSGQGVSYEQYF
-	TRBV3-1/TRBV3-2	TRBJ1-1	-	TGTGCCAGCAGTCTACAGGGTGTGGACACTGAAGCTTTCTTT	CASSLQGVDTEAFF
-	TRBV12-3/TRBV12-4	TRBJ2-3	-	TGTGCCAGCAGCCCCCGGTCCCCAGATACGCAGTATTTT	CASSPRSPDTQYF
TRBD1	TRBV5-4	TRBJ2-7	-	TGTGCCAGCAGCTCGGGACAGACCTACGAGCAGTACTTC	CASSSGQTYEQYF
-	TRBV19	TRBJ1-2	-	TGTGCCAGTAGTCCCCTCGAGCTCCAGGGCTATGGCTACACCTTC	CASSPLELQGYGYTF
-	TRBV15	TRBJ2-4	once	TGTGCCACCAGCAGAGAGGGGACATCCAAAAACATTCAGTACTTC	CATSREGTSKNIQYF
-	TRBV11-3	TRBJ1-4	few	TGTGCCAGCAGCCACCCTCGGGGGGCAACTAATGAAAAACTGTTTTTT	CASSHPRGATNEKLFF